Shown below are 7 T cell receptor beta chains from a single sample sequenced in a study of long-term antiretroviral therapy in people with HIV (dated by TCRdb to 2022 to 2024). The immunoSEQ hsTCRB v3.0 assay was used at survey level resolution to sequence the TRB variable region. The table was pulled from immuneACCESS by TCRdb, which kept in-frame rearrangements only. Such tables lose some clones; where checked, under half of the loss comes from unresolved V genes, and the rest has no known cause. The sample table contains under 8,000 clones; only one count was recorded for roughly 67% of them. The ten largest make up 25% to 35% of the sample. The material was unsorted PBMCs, obtained 0.2 years after starting antiretroviral therapy. The receptors derive from a man aged 40-49 years with HIV.

CDR3 DNA sequence: TGTGCCACCTCCCGAGGGCTAGCGGGCGATGAGCAGTTCTTC. It codes for CATSRGLAGDEQFF. The chain couples TRBV15 to TRBJ2-1; 8 bases agree with TRBD2. Trimming cost V 8 bases and J 8 bases; bases outside gene matches: 11. The CDR3 totals 14 residues. Per germline, CDR1 LNHNV and CDR2 YYDKDF (reference sequence).

CDR3 sequence (DNA): TGTGCCAGTATATCAGATTTTATTGGCACTGAAGCTTTCTTT. Translated, it gives CASISDFIGTEAFF. The chain combines TRBV19 with TRBJ1-1, with D uncertain. The CDR3 length is 14 residues. V lost 7 bases and J lost 4, with 16 bases in between. Per germline, CDR1 LNHDA and CDR2 SQIVND (reference sequence).

V is TRBV5-1 and J is TRBJ1-1, with D perhaps matching TRBD1 (5 bases). The CDR3 sequence is 15 residues long. Germline V gene sequence: CDR1 SGHRS, CDR2 YFSETQ. V was trimmed by 4 bases and J by 0 bases, leaving 13 bases between them. The CDR3 loop reads CASSPMTAMNTEAFF. The DNA for the CDR3 is TGCGCCAGCAGCCCGATGACAGCCATGAACACTGAAGCTTTCTTT.

The chain recombines TRBV27 with TRBJ1-3; 8 bases are a match to TRBD1. Per the germline V gene, CDR1 is MNHEY and CDR2 is SMNVEV (reference sequence). Trimming cost V 6 bases and J 5 bases; bases outside gene matches: 9. The CDR3 has 15 residues. CDR3 DNA sequence: TGTGCCAGCAGGGGGTTTACAGGGGGAAGAAACACCATATATTTT. Protein product: CASRGFTGGRNTIYF.

The rearrangement joins TRBV2 to TRBJ1-2, with TRBD1 as a possible D gene (6 bases). Germline CDR1 is SNHLY and CDR2 is FYNNEI. The CDR3 is 12 amino acids. V lost 6 bases, J lost 4 bases, and 9 bases lay in between. CDR3 residues: CASRAGVYGYTF. The DNA for the CDR3 is TGTGCCAGCAGGGCAGGGGTCTATGGCTACACCTTC.

J is TRBJ1-1 and V is TRBV9; D may be TRBD1 (6 bases). V lost 4 bases and J 6 bases, leaving 16 bases between the germline ends. The CDR3 length is 14 residues. The V gene's germline CDR1 is SGDLS and CDR2 YYNGEE. The CDR3, as DNA: TGTGCCAGCAGCCCATCCGGACAGCTCCCTGAAGCTTTCTTT. Translating gives CASSPSGQLPEAFF.

In its sample, this clone was seen a few times. This chain uses TRBV19 with TRBJ1-2; TRBD1 aligns across 9 bases. V dropped 1 base and J dropped 3; count of bases not matched to a gene: 0. The germline V gene encodes CDR1 LNHDA and CDR2 SQIVND (reference sequence). This CDR3 contains 14 residues. The CDR3 loop reads CASSIGTGDYGYTF. In DNA form, the CDR3 reads TGTGCCAGTAGTATAGGGACAGGGGACTATGGCTACACCTTC.